There are many counts of the clone carrying this T cell receptor (beta chain). Its cognate antigen is unknown. Germline-derived CDR1 and CDR2 are SGHDN and FVKESK. The V end lost 4 bases, the J end lost 6 bases, and 19 bases lay between the germline ends. The CDR3 length is 15 residues. MiXCR, run by TCRdb on the 5' RACE reads, gives a single entry per CDR3 protein. Of approximately 430,000 distinct CDR3 sequences listed, 23% are singletons. The source of the sample is a study of T-cell memory formation after mild COVID-19. Notes on the study in general: The study found contracting CD4+ clones mainly in CM and EM and contracting CD8+ clones in EMRA. Certain responding clones were present in pre-infection memory, suggesting participation of cross-reactive memory. Clones that got smaller from day 15 to 85 had even CD4/CD8, while clones growing later tipped toward CD4+. For second-wave clones that peaked at day 37, SARS-CoV-2 specificity went unverified.

This chain uses TRBV14 with TRBJ2-7; either TRBD1 or TRBD2 may supply D (5 bases each). The receptor's source is an adult woman who had mild COVID-19 (a few samples of this study predate the infection). Cell type and time point are not known. The sample comprised PBMCs or a T cell subset sorted from them (not recorded which). CDR3 sequence reads: CASSPTGTPASEQYF. The CDR3 nucleotides read TGTGCCAGCAGCCCCACCGGGACGCCGGCCTCCGAGCAGTACTTC. Full variable domain (missing parts from reference TRBV14 and TRBJ2-7): EAGVTQFPSHSVIEKGQTVTLRCDPISGHDNLYWYRRVMGKEIKFLLHFVKESKQDESGMPNNRFLAERTGGTYSTLKVQPAELEDSGVYFCASSPTGTPASEQYFGPGTRLTVT.